This T cell receptor (beta chain) came from a study of graft-versus-host responses after intestinal transplantation. Study-wide context: Multivisceral, liver-intestinal, or isolated intestinal grafts were transplanted into recipients. Once they had received anti-thymocyte globulin induction, all recipients took tacrolimus and steroids for approximately three years.

V was shortened by 6 bases and J by 4 bases, with 11 bases between the two germline ends. The CDR3 is 13 amino acids. Germline V gives CDR1 MNHEY, CDR2 SMNVEV (reference sequence). About this clone: Its specificity is unknown.

Profiled with immunoSEQ multiplex PCR; TCRdb holds only in-frame clones, not every one. The sample includes roughly 77,000 clones, around 92% of them seen just once. The sample in question was unstimulated CD8+ T cells sorted from spleen or lymph node cells, obtained before intestinal transplant. The sequence was collected from a human donor who received an intestinal transplant. The chain has TRBV27 and TRBJ2-3, with a weak D call TRBD2 (6 bases). Written as DNA, the CDR3 is TGTGCCAGCAGGTCAGGGACTCCAGATACGCAGTATTTT. Translation: CASRSGTPDTQYF.